A selection of T cell receptor beta chains follows, all from one sample in a study of cytomegalovirus exposure and HLA in healthy donors. Data came from immunoSEQ multiplex PCR; TCRdb stores just in-frame clones and leaves some out. Found here are 130,000 or so clones, about 90% of them singletons; the top ten hold about 3%. Sequencing input: PBMCs. These TCRs come from a man aged 25 to 45 in good health and CMV-seronegative. CDR3s include the opening cysteine and the closing phenylalanine or tryptophan. Fields, in order: D gene, V gene, clone size, J gene, CDR3 DNA, CDR3 protein. The D gene is left open where the match is weak. Clone size is stated in some rows and not others, as once, few, many or a class when expanded.

d_gene: -; v_gene: TRBV6-5; abundance: -; j_gene: TRBJ1-1; CDR3nt: TGTGCCAGTAGCCCAGGGACTGAAGCTTTCTTT; CDR3aa: CASSPGTEAFF
d_gene: -; v_gene: TRBV28; abundance: once; j_gene: TRBJ2-2; CDR3nt: TGTGCTTGCCGAGGACAGAACACCGGGGAGCTGTTTTTT; CDR3aa: CACRGQNTGELFF
d_gene: -; v_gene: TRBV4-1; abundance: -; j_gene: TRBJ1-5; CDR3nt: TGCGCCAGCAGCCAAGTTGGGAGCCAGCCCCAGCATTTT; CDR3aa: CASSQVGSQPQHF
d_gene: -; v_gene: TRBV14; abundance: -; j_gene: TRBJ2-7; CDR3nt: TGTGCCAGCAGCCGTCCGGGGAGGAATTACGAGCAGTACTTC; CDR3aa: CASSRPGRNYEQYF
d_gene: -; v_gene: TRBV6-6; abundance: -; j_gene: TRBJ1-1; CDR3nt: TGTGCCAGCAGGTTCAGGGGGAACACTGAAGCTTTCTTT; CDR3aa: CASRFRGNTEAFF
d_gene: TRBD1; v_gene: TRBV6-6; abundance: once; j_gene: TRBJ2-2; CDR3nt: TGTGCCAGCAGAGACACAGGGGACACCGGGGAGCTGTTTTTT; CDR3aa: CASRDTGDTGELFF
d_gene: -; v_gene: TRBV7-8; abundance: -; j_gene: TRBJ1-1; CDR3nt: TGTGCCAGCAGCCGCTACAGGGATAACACTGAAGCTTTCTTT; CDR3aa: CASSRYRDNTEAFF
d_gene: -; v_gene: TRBV19; abundance: -; j_gene: TRBJ2-2; CDR3nt: TGTGCCAGTAGTATCGGGGGTGGTGGGGAGCTGTTTTTT; CDR3aa: CASSIGGGGELFF
d_gene: -; v_gene: TRBV6-5; abundance: -; j_gene: TRBJ2-7; CDR3nt: TGTGCCAGCAGTTCGTTCGACAGCAACTACGAGCAGTACTTC; CDR3aa: CASSSFDSNYEQYF
d_gene: -; v_gene: TRBV7-2; abundance: once; j_gene: TRBJ2-7; CDR3nt: TGTGCCAGCAGCTCTCGGACAGCGAGCTCCTACGAGCAGTACTTC; CDR3aa: CASSSRTASSYEQYF
d_gene: -; v_gene: TRBV5-4; abundance: -; j_gene: TRBJ2-2; CDR3nt: TGTGCCAGCAGCTTCCGTCTGAACACCGGGGAGCTGTTTTTT; CDR3aa: CASSFRLNTGELFF
d_gene: -; v_gene: TRBV5-6; abundance: few; j_gene: TRBJ1-2; CDR3nt: TGTGCCAGCAGCTCTACCCTGAACTCGATTGCTAACTATGGCTACACCTTC; CDR3aa: CASSSTLNSIANYGYTF
d_gene: -; v_gene: TRBV15; abundance: -; j_gene: TRBJ1-3; CDR3nt: TGTGCCACCAGCAGACTTTCCGGAGCGGGAAACACCATATATTTT; CDR3aa: CATSRLSGAGNTIYF
d_gene: TRBD2; v_gene: TRBV7-6; abundance: -; j_gene: TRBJ2-1; CDR3nt: TGTGCCAGCAGCCCCAACAGGGGTCGGACTAGCGACCATGAGCAGTTCTTC; CDR3aa: CASSPNRGRTSDHEQFF
d_gene: -; v_gene: TRBV5-1; abundance: -; j_gene: TRBJ1-4; CDR3nt: TGCGCCAGCCGGACGGAGGCAACTAATGAAAAACTGTTTTTT; CDR3aa: CASRTEATNEKLFF
d_gene: TRBD1; v_gene: TRBV19; abundance: once; j_gene: TRBJ1-5; CDR3nt: TGTGCCAGTAGTCACCAGGGGGGACAGCCCCAGCATTTT; CDR3aa: CASSHQGGQPQHF
d_gene: TRBD1; v_gene: TRBV5-1; abundance: -; j_gene: TRBJ2-7; CDR3nt: TGCGCCAGCAGATTACGGACAGGGGGAGAATACGAGCAGTACTTC; CDR3aa: CASRLRTGGEYEQYF
d_gene: TRBD2; v_gene: TRBV28; abundance: -; j_gene: TRBJ2-7; CDR3nt: TGTGCCAGCAGTTTGGCCGGGACTAGTTCCTACGAGCAGTACTTC; CDR3aa: CASSLAGTSSYEQYF
d_gene: TRBD2; v_gene: TRBV18; abundance: -; j_gene: TRBJ2-1; CDR3nt: TGTGCCAGCTCACGAGAGACCACTAGCGGTAGCTACAATGAGCAGTTCTTC; CDR3aa: CASSRETTSGSYNEQFF
d_gene: -; v_gene: TRBV5-8; abundance: -; j_gene: TRBJ1-4; CDR3nt: TGTGCCAGCAGCTTGGGGACAGATCTTAATGAAAAACTGTTTTTT; CDR3aa: CASSLGTDLNEKLFF
d_gene: -; v_gene: TRBV5-4; abundance: -; j_gene: TRBJ2-2; CDR3nt: TGTGCTACCATGGAGGTGGGGGAGCTGTTTTTT; CDR3aa: CATMEVGELFF
d_gene: TRBD1; v_gene: TRBV4-3; abundance: -; j_gene: TRBJ2-5; CDR3nt: TGCGCCAGCAGCCATAGGACAGGGGGCAATCATGGTGAGACCCAGTACTTC; CDR3aa: CASSHRTGGNHGETQYF
d_gene: TRBD2; v_gene: TRBV9; abundance: -; j_gene: TRBJ2-5; CDR3nt: TGTGCCAGCAGCTCCGCACTAGCGGGGGGAGAGACCCAGTACTTC; CDR3aa: CASSSALAGGETQYF
d_gene: TRBD1; v_gene: TRBV29-1; abundance: -; j_gene: TRBJ1-3; CDR3nt: TGCAGCCCGAGGGACAGGGAATCTGACACCATATATTTT; CDR3aa: CSPRDRESDTIYF
d_gene: -; v_gene: TRBV28; abundance: -; j_gene: TRBJ1-1; CDR3nt: TGTGCCAGCAAACCCTTACTGACTGAAGCTTTCTTT; CDR3aa: CASKPLLTEAFF
d_gene: -; v_gene: TRBV4-3; abundance: once; j_gene: TRBJ2-3; CDR3nt: TGCGCCAGCAGCCAAGATGAATTTGGACAGAGCACAGATACGCAGTATTTT; CDR3aa: CASSQDEFGQSTDTQYF
d_gene: -; v_gene: TRBV6-5; abundance: few; j_gene: TRBJ1-2; CDR3nt: TGTGCCAGCAGTTACGGCGGATCGCGGTTTGGCTACACCTTC; CDR3aa: CASSYGGSRFGYTF
d_gene: -; v_gene: TRBV19; abundance: -; j_gene: TRBJ1-1; CDR3nt: TGTGCCAGTAGCACAGGAGCTGAAGCTTTCTTT; CDR3aa: CASSTGAEAFF
d_gene: -; v_gene: TRBV7-2; abundance: -; j_gene: TRBJ2-7; CDR3nt: TGTGCCAGCAGCCCGGCCTACGAGCAGTACTTC; CDR3aa: CASSPAYEQYF
d_gene: TRBD1; v_gene: TRBV6-1; abundance: -; j_gene: TRBJ2-5; CDR3nt: TGTGCCAGCAGTGTACAGGGGTTTTCTGGGGAGACCCAGTACTTC; CDR3aa: CASSVQGFSGETQYF
d_gene: -; v_gene: TRBV4-3; abundance: once; j_gene: TRBJ2-7; CDR3nt: TGCGCCAGCAGCCAAGATATTGGGAGTTGGTACGAGCAGTACTTC; CDR3aa: CASSQDIGSWYEQYF
d_gene: -; v_gene: TRBV7-9; abundance: -; j_gene: TRBJ1-3; CDR3nt: TGTGCCAGCAGCTTAGCAGGGGCTGGAAACACCATATATTTT; CDR3aa: CASSLAGAGNTIYF
d_gene: TRBD1; v_gene: TRBV6-1; abundance: -; j_gene: TRBJ2-2; CDR3nt: TGTGCCAGCAGTGAAGTGGGACAGGGGTGGACCGGGGAGCTGTTTTTT; CDR3aa: CASSEVGQGWTGELFF
d_gene: TRBD2; v_gene: TRBV9; abundance: -; j_gene: TRBJ2-1; CDR3nt: TGTGCCAGCAGCGTAGCTAGCGGGGGTCAGTTTTTCAATGAGCAGTTCTTC; CDR3aa: CASSVASGGQFFNEQFF
d_gene: TRBD1; v_gene: TRBV11-2; abundance: -; j_gene: TRBJ1-2; CDR3nt: TGTGCCAGCAGCTTAGAGGGGGGGACAGGTGGCTACACCTTC; CDR3aa: CASSLEGGTGGYTF
d_gene: -; v_gene: TRBV5-4; abundance: -; j_gene: TRBJ2-1; CDR3nt: TGTGCCAGCAGCCCTACAGGGTTTTCTATTAATGAGCAGTTCTTC; CDR3aa: CASSPTGFSINEQFF
d_gene: TRBD1; v_gene: TRBV7-6; abundance: -; j_gene: TRBJ2-7; CDR3nt: TGTGCCAGCAGCTTAGCGGGACAGGCCTACGAGCAGTACTTC; CDR3aa: CASSLAGQAYEQYF
d_gene: TRBD1; v_gene: TRBV2; abundance: -; j_gene: TRBJ2-2; CDR3nt: TGTGCCAGCAGCGAAGCGGCAGGGGGAAGGACCGGGGAGCTGTTTTTT; CDR3aa: CASSEAAGGRTGELFF
d_gene: TRBD1; v_gene: TRBV7-9; abundance: -; j_gene: TRBJ1-2; CDR3nt: TGTGCCAGCAGCCACAGACAGGGGGGGCTCTATGGCTACACCTTC; CDR3aa: CASSHRQGGLYGYTF
d_gene: -; v_gene: TRBV5-1; abundance: -; j_gene: TRBJ2-6; CDR3nt: TGCGCCAGCAGCTTTGTTACAGCCGTCCCTCTTTCTGGGGCCAACGTCCTGACTTTC; CDR3aa: CASSFVTAVPLSGANVLTF
d_gene: TRBD1; v_gene: TRBV27; abundance: -; j_gene: TRBJ2-7; CDR3nt: TGTGCCAGCAGGGACAGGGGGCTAAGCGAGCAGTACTTC; CDR3aa: CASRDRGLSEQYF
d_gene: TRBD1; v_gene: TRBV6-4; abundance: -; j_gene: TRBJ1-2; CDR3nt: TGTGCCAGCAGACCCCGGGACAGGGATAAGTATGGCTACACCTTC; CDR3aa: CASRPRDRDKYGYTF
d_gene: -; v_gene: TRBV7-8; abundance: -; j_gene: TRBJ1-1; CDR3nt: TGTGCCAGCAGCCGGACAGAGAACACTGAAGCTTTCTTT; CDR3aa: CASSRTENTEAFF
d_gene: TRBD2; v_gene: TRBV2; abundance: -; j_gene: TRBJ2-1; CDR3nt: TGTGCCAGCAGTGACCCATCGGGACTAGCGGGGAATGAGCAGTTCTTC; CDR3aa: CASSDPSGLAGNEQFF
d_gene: -; v_gene: TRBV9; abundance: few; j_gene: TRBJ1-1; CDR3nt: TGTGCCAGCAGCGTCCGGGGGGAGAACACTGAAGCTTTCTTT; CDR3aa: CASSVRGENTEAFF
d_gene: -; v_gene: TRBV5-1; abundance: -; j_gene: TRBJ2-3; CDR3nt: TGCGCCAGCAGCGATAGTGCCCCGGCAGATACGCAGTATTTT; CDR3aa: CASSDSAPADTQYF
d_gene: -; v_gene: TRBV19; abundance: -; j_gene: TRBJ2-7; CDR3nt: TGTGCCAGTAGTATAGTGGGGAGCTCCTACGAGCAGTACTTC; CDR3aa: CASSIVGSSYEQYF
d_gene: -; v_gene: TRBV4-3; abundance: -; j_gene: TRBJ2-7; CDR3nt: TGCGCCAGCAGCCAAGATAGGGACTCAGCCTACGAGCAGTACTTC; CDR3aa: CASSQDRDSAYEQYF
d_gene: TRBD1; v_gene: TRBV27; abundance: -; j_gene: TRBJ2-7; CDR3nt: TGTGCCAGCAGTTTATCCCCCGGACAGGGTACCTACGAGCAGTACTTC; CDR3aa: CASSLSPGQGTYEQYF
d_gene: -; v_gene: TRBV11-2; abundance: -; j_gene: TRBJ1-1; CDR3nt: TGTGCCAGCAGCTTTTCCCCAGGGGCTGATGAAGCTTTCTTT; CDR3aa: CASSFSPGADEAFF
d_gene: TRBD2; v_gene: TRBV4-1; abundance: -; j_gene: TRBJ2-7; CDR3nt: TGCGCCAGCAGCCAAGATGGGACGGGGGGTCCCTACGAGCAGTACTTC; CDR3aa: CASSQDGTGGPYEQYF
d_gene: TRBD1; v_gene: TRBV28; abundance: few; j_gene: TRBJ1-2; CDR3nt: TGTGCCAGCAGCCTTCATCTTTGGACAGGGGGGGAACTATTCTTC; CDR3aa: CASSLHLWTGGELFF
d_gene: TRBD1; v_gene: TRBV6-5; abundance: -; j_gene: TRBJ1-1; CDR3nt: TGTGCCACCACTAGTCTCGGGACAGGGCGAACTGAAGCTTTCTTT; CDR3aa: CATTSLGTGRTEAFF
d_gene: -; v_gene: TRBV11-3; abundance: once; j_gene: TRBJ2-1; CDR3nt: TGTGCCAGCAGCTTAGATGGACAAACCAATGAGCAGTTCTTC; CDR3aa: CASSLDGQTNEQFF
d_gene: TRBD2; v_gene: TRBV6-4; abundance: many; j_gene: TRBJ2-3; CDR3nt: TGTGCCAGCAGTGTTAGCGGGGGGGCCACAGATACGCAGTATTTT; CDR3aa: CASSVSGGATDTQYF
d_gene: TRBD2; v_gene: TRBV6-6; abundance: -; j_gene: TRBJ2-3; CDR3nt: TGTGCCAGCAGTTTCCGACTAGCGATAAGCACAGATACGCAGTATTTT; CDR3aa: CASSFRLAISTDTQYF
d_gene: TRBD2; v_gene: TRBV7-8; abundance: -; j_gene: TRBJ2-5; CDR3nt: TGTGCCAGCAGCCGCTGGCTAGCGGGGGGGCAAGAGACCCAGTACTTC; CDR3aa: CASSRWLAGGQETQYF
d_gene: TRBD2; v_gene: TRBV5-1; abundance: -; j_gene: TRBJ2-2; CDR3nt: TGCGCCAGCAGCTTGGCCCTTCGGACTAGGCAAAACACCGGGGAGCTGTTTTTT; CDR3aa: CASSLALRTRQNTGELFF
d_gene: -; v_gene: TRBV6-5; abundance: once; j_gene: TRBJ2-5; CDR3nt: TGTGCCAGCGGTAACAGGGATGAGACCCAGTACTTC; CDR3aa: CASGNRDETQYF